These T cell receptor beta chains were read from a single sample in a study of PD-1 blockade in classical Hodgkin lymphoma. Measured with immunoSEQ multiplex PCR; TCRdb has only the in-frame clones, and not every one. The sample shows about 18,000 clones, over 65% of them seen only once. Sequencing used CD4+ T cells from blood, obtained before the fourth cycle of nivolumab. The receptor set was obtained from a human donor with classical Hodgkin lymphoma. Each CDR3 is given with its conserved first and last residue. Each record gives: J gene, V gene, clone size, D gene, CDR3 protein, CDR3 DNA. A D gene is named only where the DNA matches it firmly. For some rows the clone size is stated as once, few or many, or as a class when expanded; others skip it.

>TRBJ2-5|TRBV18|NA|TRBD1
CASSPGGQKETQYF
TGTGCCAGCTCACCAGGGGGACAGAAAGAGACCCAGTACTTC
>TRBJ1-5|TRBV4-1|NA|NA
CASSQVWYSNQPQHF
TGCGCCAGCAGCCAAGTATGGTATAGCAATCAGCCCCAGCATTTT
>TRBJ2-1|TRBV6-1|NA|TRBD2
CASSARTSGRRLYNEQFF
TGTGCCAGCAGTGCAAGGACTAGCGGGAGGAGGTTATACAATGAGCAGTTCTTC
>TRBJ1-1|TRBV5-1|few|NA
CASSERMNTEAFF
TGCGCCAGCAGTGAACGGATGAACACTGAAGCTTTCTTT
>TRBJ1-1|TRBV28|NA|NA
CASSLGQMNTEAFF
TGTGCCAGCAGTTTAGGGCAGATGAACACTGAAGCTTTCTTT
>TRBJ2-3|TRBV6-5|once|TRBD1
CASTPGTGTDTQYF
TGTGCCAGCACCCCAGGGACAGGCACAGATACGCAGTATTTT
>TRBJ2-5|TRBV30|NA|TRBD2
CAWSVRGVEQETQYF
TGTGCCTGGAGTGTACGGGGGGTCGAACAAGAGACCCAGTACTTC
>TRBJ1-1|TRBV6-1|NA|NA
CASTRLNTEAFF
TGTGCCAGCACGCGATTGAACACTGAAGCTTTCTTT
>TRBJ1-2|TRBV5-1|few|TRBD1
CASSLAPAGGPSQGGYTF
TGCGCCAGCAGCTTGGCCCCGGCAGGGGGCCCGAGTCAGGGGGGCTACACCTTC
>TRBJ1-1|TRBV5-4|NA|NA
CASSLGTSRRNTEAFF
TGTGCCAGCAGCTTGGGGACGTCGAGGAGGAACACTGAAGCTTTCTTT
>TRBJ2-1|TRBV7-8|few|NA
CASSLHNEQFF
TGTGCCAGCAGCCTGCACAATGAGCAGTTCTTC
>TRBJ1-2|TRBV5-4|NA|TRBD1
CASSLYTGQGAGGYTF
TGTGCCAGCAGCTTGTATACTGGACAGGGAGCAGGTGGCTACACCTTC
>TRBJ1-1|TRBV10-2|NA|NA
CASTLKGRAGTEAFF
TGCGCCAGCACCCTTAAGGGACGGGCGGGGACTGAAGCTTTCTTT
>TRBJ1-1|TRBV7-3|NA|NA
CASSLDRNTEAFF
TGTGCCAGCAGCTTAGACAGGAACACTGAAGCTTTCTTT
>TRBJ2-7|TRBV27|NA|TRBD1
CASSPTGPEYEQYF
TGTGCCAGCAGCCCGACAGGGCCGGAATACGAGCAGTACTTC
>TRBJ1-1|TRBV10-3|NA|NA
CAISGEGYGTEAFF
TGTGCCATCAGTGGCGAAGGATACGGGACTGAAGCTTTCTTT
>TRBJ2-1|TRBV4-1|few|TRBD2
CASSQDPGAGGKYNEQFF
TGCGCCAGCAGCCAAGATCCCGGAGCGGGGGGCAAGTACAATGAGCAGTTCTTC
>TRBJ1-4|TRBV11-3|NA|TRBD1
CASSLGGTGIREKLFF
TGTGCCAGCAGCTTAGGAGGGACAGGGATTCGCGAAAAACTGTTTTTT
>TRBJ1-4|TRBV29-1|NA|NA
CSVSKGRDEKLFF
TGCAGCGTCTCAAAGGGCAGGGACGAAAAACTGTTTTTT
>TRBJ1-2|TRBV29-1|few|NA
CSVEGGYYGYTF
TGCAGCGTCGAAGGGGGATACTATGGCTACACCTTC
>TRBJ2-3|TRBV27|NA|TRBD2
CASSFTGTITDTQYF
TGTGCCAGCAGTTTTACCGGGACTATTACAGATACGCAGTATTTT
>TRBJ2-3|TRBV11-3|NA|TRBD2
CASSWGDWGLAGDTQYF
TGTGCCAGCAGCTGGGGTGATTGGGGACTAGCAGGAGATACGCAGTATTTT
>TRBJ2-5|TRBV6-5|NA|NA
CASSYSISPGQETQYF
TGTGCCAGCAGTTACTCGATAAGTCCAGGGCAAGAGACCCAGTACTTC
>TRBJ1-5|TRBV6-1|NA|NA
CASSESGGGTNQPQHF
TGTGCCAGCAGTGAATCGGGGGGAGGTACCAATCAGCCCCAGCATTTT
>TRBJ2-6|TRBV23-1|NA|NA
CASSQHRPVGSSGANVLTF
TGCGCCAGCAGTCAACACCGACCGGTCGGCAGCTCTGGGGCCAACGTCCTGACTTTC
>TRBJ1-2|TRBV4-1|few|NA
CASSQNRLNYGYTF
TGCGCCAGCAGCCAAAACAGGTTAAACTATGGCTACACCTTC
>TRBJ1-6|TRBV6-6|NA|NA
CASKPTVDNSPLHF
TGTGCCAGCAAGCCCACAGTGGATAATTCACCCCTCCACTTT
>TRBJ2-2|TRBV15|NA|NA
CATSRGLDTTGELFF
TGTGCCACCAGCAGAGGTTTGGACACTACCGGGGAGCTGTTTTTT
>TRBJ2-7|TRBV13|once|NA
CASSWEGPPQYF
TGTGCCAGCAGCTGGGAAGGACCCCCTCAGTACTTC
>TRBJ2-7|TRBV6-1|NA|TRBD2
CASSEQGLAGNYEQYF
TGTGCCAGCAGTGAACAAGGGCTAGCGGGTAACTACGAGCAGTACTTC
>TRBJ2-1|TRBV11-3|NA|TRBD2
CASSFGTSGLNEQFF
TGTGCCAGCAGCTTCGGGACTAGCGGGCTCAATGAGCAGTTCTTC
>TRBJ2-5|TRBV9|NA|NA
CASSVGYRETQYF
TGTGCCAGCAGCGTAGGCTATCGGGAGACCCAGTACTTC
>TRBJ2-7|TRBV19|NA|NA
CASSTHPAGQNEQYF
TGTGCCAGTAGTACCCACCCGGCAGGTCAAAACGAGCAGTACTTC
>TRBJ1-1|TRBV10-3|NA|NA
CAISEFKGMNTEAFF
TGTGCCATCAGTGAATTTAAGGGAATGAACACTGAAGCTTTCTTT
>TRBJ2-1|TRBV11-3|NA|TRBD2
CASSLAGGRAEQFF
TGTGCCAGCAGCTTAGCGGGGGGTAGGGCTGAGCAGTTCTTC
>TRBJ1-3|TRBV18|NA|NA
CASSPPSGERNTIYF
TGTGCCAGCTCACCACCTTCAGGAGAAAGAAACACCATATATTTT
>TRBJ1-4|TRBV2|NA|TRBD1
CASSGQGSTNEKLFF
TGTGCCAGCAGCGGACAGGGTTCAACTAATGAAAAACTGTTTTTT
>TRBJ1-1|TRBV18|NA|NA
CASSPAPLSVNTEAFF
TGTGCCAGCTCACCAGCCCCTCTTAGTGTGAACACTGAAGCTTTCTTT
>TRBJ2-5|TRBV5-1|NA|TRBD2
CASSRTGTRGEETQYF
TGCGCCAGCAGCAGGACCGGGACTAGAGGGGAGGAGACCCAGTACTTC
>TRBJ2-7|TRBV7-3|NA|TRBD1
CASSIGTVYEQYF
TGTGCCAGCAGCATAGGGACAGTCTACGAGCAGTACTTC
>TRBJ2-3|TRBV5-4|once|NA
CASSLMGGSTDTQYF
TGTGCCAGCAGCTTGATGGGCGGGAGCACAGATACGCAGTATTTT
>TRBJ2-5|TRBV11-3|few|TRBD2
CASSSIRLAGDQETQYF
TGTGCCAGCAGCTCGATCAGACTAGCGGGGGACCAAGAGACCCAGTACTTC
>TRBJ2-1|TRBV18|NA|NA
CASSPESRGEQFF
TGTGCCAGCTCACCCGAAAGCAGGGGTGAGCAGTTCTTC
>TRBJ2-7|TRBV7-3|NA|TRBD2
CASSLAGGPHEQYF
TGTGCCAGCAGCTTAGCGGGGGGGCCCCACGAGCAGTACTTC
>TRBJ1-2|TRBV28|once|NA
CASTSGTNYGYTF
TGTGCCAGCACCAGCGGGACTAACTATGGCTACACCTTC
>TRBJ2-4|TRBV19|NA|NA
CASSIWLDSVSIQYF
TGTGCCAGTAGTATTTGGCTGGACAGTGTATCGATTCAGTACTTC